These 16 T cell receptor beta chains originate from one sample sequenced in a study of beta chain features in type 1 diabetes. Every isolated RNA sample was fully reverse transcribed, so sequencing captured expressed TCRB transcripts. Using immunoSEQ multiplex PCR, the repertoire was profiled, and TCRdb retains in-frame clones only, with some absent. This sample yields under 300,000 clones, of which 25% to 30% are seen a single time; 4% belongs to the top ten. Sequenced sample: central memory CD4+ T cells from blood. The receptors stem from a man under 40 in good health.

The rearrangement links TRBV29-1 to TRBJ2-3; 8 bases fit TRBD2. CDR1 is SQVTM, CDR2 ANQGSEA, per germline. The trim removed 6 bases at V and 4 bases at J, leaving 9 bases unmatched. The CDR3 has 14 amino acids. The CDR3, as DNA: TGCAGCGTAGCCGGGACTAGTGTGGCAGATACGCAGTATTTT. Translating it yields CSVAGTSVADTQYF.

In its sample, this clone was seen a few times. This chain links TRBV2 with TRBJ2-1, with no clear D. Trimming took off 4 bases at V and 8 bases at J, with 12 bases between the two ends. This CDR3 has 13 residues. Germline CDR1 and CDR2: SNHLY and FYNNEI. The chain's CDR3 is CASSVTKGHEQFF. The CDR3 coding sequence is TGTGCCAGCAGTGTTACTAAGGGCCATGAGCAGTTCTTC.

The V call is TRBV6-5, the J call TRBJ2-7; 9 bases match TRBD2. J was trimmed by 1 base and V by 4 bases; bases with no gene match: 8. The length of the CDR3 is 16 residues. Germline V gives CDR1 MNHEY, CDR2 SVGAGI. The CDR3 DNA follows: TGTGCCAGCAGTTTGGCCGGGACTAGCTTTTCCTACGAGCAGTACTTC. Translating gives CASSLAGTSFSYEQYF.

V and J are TRBV19 and TRBJ2-5; tentatively, D is TRBD2 (5 bases). CDR1 and CDR2 from the germline V gene are LNHDA and SQIVND (reference sequence). There are 15 residues in the CDR3. The ends were cut back, 6 bases at V and 5 bases at J, with 19 bases in the middle. The CDR3 protein is CASRKRTAPEETQYF. The DNA of the CDR3 is TGTGCCAGTAGAAAGAGGACTGCGCCCGAGGAGACCCAGTACTTC.

The V call is TRBV2, the J call TRBJ2-1, with unresolved D. Trimming stripped 2 bases from V and 14 bases from J, with 10 bases between. The CDR3 has 11 amino acids. The V gene's germline CDR1 is SNHLY and CDR2 FYNNEI. The CDR3 region is CASSEFSGKFF. In nucleotides, the CDR3 is TGTGCCAGCAGTGAATTTAGTGGGAAGTTCTTC.

The chain recombines TRBV5-6 with TRBJ1-2, with no clear D. The CDR3 sequence is 14 residues long. V lost 0 bases to trimming and J lost 4 bases, with 10 bases between them. Germline CDR1 SGHDT, CDR2 YYEEEE. CDR3 protein: CASSLGTGSYGYTF. DNA for the CDR3: TGTGCCAGCAGCTTGGGAACGGGGAGCTATGGCTACACCTTC.

This clone appeared a few times. The chain carries TRBV5-1 and TRBJ2-5; D perhaps matches TRBD2 (5 bases). V gave up 2 bases and J gave up 4 bases, with 21 bases separating them. The germline CDR1 and CDR2 sequences are SGHRS and YFSETQ. This CDR3 has 17 residues. In nucleotides, the CDR3 is TGCGCCAGCAGCTTCATCCTGAGACGGGGAGCGGCAGAGACCCAGTACTTC. Translation: CASSFILRRGAAETQYF.

The chain couples TRBV7-9 to TRBJ2-7, with D perhaps TRBD2 (6 bases). This CDR3 comprises 15 residues. V lost 1 base to trimming and J lost 7 bases, with 17 bases between them. The V gene's germline CDR1 is SEHNR and CDR2 FQNEAQ (reference sequence). The CDR3 reads CASSLDHGSLEEQYF. For the CDR3, the DNA is TGTGCCAGCAGCTTAGATCACGGGAGCCTCGAGGAGCAGTACTTC.

There are a few counts of this clone. This chain connects TRBV16 to TRBJ2-1; the D gene is possibly TRBD2 (6 bases). Germline-derived CDR1 and CDR2 are KGHSY and FQNENV. The V and J ends lost 8 bases and 9 bases respectively, with 23 bases between them. This CDR3 has 15 amino acids. CDR3 loop: CASRPYGGGAGEQFF. Here the CDR3 DNA reads TGTGCCAGCCGCCCGTATGGCGGCGGGGCAGGTGAGCAGTTCTTC.

The table lists this clone with a few counts. The chain links TRBV7-2 to TRBJ2-3; D is undetermined. This CDR3 comprises 13 residues. Germline V gives CDR1 SGHTA, CDR2 FQGNSA. V lost 7 bases and J lost 5, with 13 bases in between. The CDR3 nucleotides read TGTGCCAGCACCAGTCATGGGGTAGATACGCAGTATTTT. Amino acids: CASTSHGVDTQYF.

In this sample, this clone turned up a few times. The chain links TRBV28 to TRBJ1-5; the match to TRBD1 covers 9 bases. CDR1 is MDHEN and CDR2 is SYDVKM in the germline V gene. Trimming cost V 5 bases and J 4 bases; bases outside gene matches: 6. This CDR3 spans 15 amino acids. CDR3 nucleotide sequence: TGTGCCAGCAGTCCCGGGACAGGGCTTAATCAGCCCCAGCATTTT. This translates into CASSPGTGLNQPQHF. The full variable domain, rest sourced from reference TRBV28 and TRBJ1-5, is DVKVTQSSRYLVKRTGEKVFLECVQDMDHENMFWYRQDPGLGLRLIYFSYDVKMKEKGDIPEGYSVSREKKERFSLILESASTNQTSMYLCASSPGTGLNQPQHFGDGTRLSIL.

This chain links TRBV30 with TRBJ1-2; D gene ambiguous. The CDR3 contains 13 residues. Deletions cut 2 bases from V and 4 bases from J, with 11 bases between. CDR1 and CDR2 (germline): GTSNPN, SVGIG (reference sequence). CDR3 sequence reads: CAWSFSFTYGYTF. Here the CDR3 DNA reads TGTGCCTGGAGTTTTTCATTCACCTATGGCTACACCTTC. Together with reference TRBV30 and TRBJ1-2, the CDR3 gives the full variable domain: SQTIHQWPATLVQPVGSPLSLECTVEGTSNPNLYWYRQAAGRGLQLLFYSVGIGQISSEVPQNLSASRPQDRQFILSSKKLLLSDSGFYLCAWSFSFTYGYTFGSGTRLTVV.

The genes are TRBV5-4 and TRBJ1-2; possible D gene TRBD1, 5 bases. Trimming shortened V by 2 bases and J by 6 bases, and 17 bases separated the two germline ends. Germline CDR1 and CDR2: SGHNT and YYREEE (reference sequence). The CDR3 sequence is 15 residues long. This CDR3 reads CASSLRSGLRNGYTF. CDR3 nucleotides: TGTGCCAGCAGCTTACGATCAGGGCTAAGGAATGGCTACACCTTC.

This clone was seen more than once but under ten times. The gene calls are TRBV27 and TRBJ2-1; D is uncertain. The CDR3 is 17 amino acids. V was clipped by 0 bases and J by 0 bases, with 12 bases between them. Germline CDR1 reads MNHEY; CDR2 reads SMNVEV (reference sequence). The CDR3 DNA is TGTGCCAGCAGTTTATCGGGCCCTGAAAGCTCCTACAATGAGCAGTTCTTC. Protein sequence: CASSLSGPESSYNEQFF.

The chain employs TRBV9 and TRBJ2-5, with D unresolved. The assigned J gene may be wrong: the sequence end matches TRBJ2-7 better. Germline CDR1 SGDLS, CDR2 YYNGEE. The CDR3 runs to 14 residues. The CDR3 region has the DNA TGTGCCAGCAGCGTCTCAGCTACTACCTACGAGCAGTACTTC. It codes for CASSVSATTYEQYF.

This clone was counted a few times. The chain employs TRBV10-2 and TRBJ2-7, with D unresolved. The germline gives CDR1 WSHSY, CDR2 SAAADI. The CDR3 runs to 11 residues. The V gene lost 3 bases and the J gene lost 6 bases, with 6 bases spanning the gap. CDR3 sequence reads: CASSERTEQYF. Here the CDR3 DNA reads TGCGCCAGCAGTGAACGGACCGAGCAGTACTTC.